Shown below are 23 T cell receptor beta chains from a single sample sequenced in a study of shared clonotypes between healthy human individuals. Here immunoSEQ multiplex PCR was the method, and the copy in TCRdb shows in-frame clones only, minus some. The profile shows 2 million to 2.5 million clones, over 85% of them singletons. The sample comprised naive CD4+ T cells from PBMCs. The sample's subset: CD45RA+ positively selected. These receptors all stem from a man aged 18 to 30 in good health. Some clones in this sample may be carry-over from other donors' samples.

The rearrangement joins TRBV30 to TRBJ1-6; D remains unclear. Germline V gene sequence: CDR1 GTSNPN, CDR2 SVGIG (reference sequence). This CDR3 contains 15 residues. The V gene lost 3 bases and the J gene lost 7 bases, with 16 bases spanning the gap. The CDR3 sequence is CAWRFRGSWNSPLHF. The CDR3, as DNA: TGTGCCTGGAGGTTCCGGGGTTCGTGGAATTCACCCCTCCACTTT.

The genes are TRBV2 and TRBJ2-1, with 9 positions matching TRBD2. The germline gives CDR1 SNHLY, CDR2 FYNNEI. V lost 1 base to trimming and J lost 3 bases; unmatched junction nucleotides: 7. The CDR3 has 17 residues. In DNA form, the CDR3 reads TGTGCCAGCAGTGAAGATGTGGCGGGAGGGAGCTACAATGAGCAGTTCTTC. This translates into CASSEDVAGGSYNEQFF.

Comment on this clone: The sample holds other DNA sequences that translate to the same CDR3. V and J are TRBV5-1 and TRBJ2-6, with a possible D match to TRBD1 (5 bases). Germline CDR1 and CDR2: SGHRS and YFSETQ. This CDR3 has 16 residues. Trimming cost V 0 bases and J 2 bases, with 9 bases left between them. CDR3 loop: CASSLVVGAGANVLTF. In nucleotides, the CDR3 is TGCGCCAGCAGCTTGGTAGTAGGGGCTGGGGCCAACGTCCTGACTTTC.

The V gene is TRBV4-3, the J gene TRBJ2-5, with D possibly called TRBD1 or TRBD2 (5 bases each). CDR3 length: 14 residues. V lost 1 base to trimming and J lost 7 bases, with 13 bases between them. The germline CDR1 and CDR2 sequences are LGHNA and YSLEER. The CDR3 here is CASSQGGAGVTQYF. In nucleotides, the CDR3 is TGCGCCAGCAGCCAAGGTGGGGCCGGGGTGACCCAGTACTTC.

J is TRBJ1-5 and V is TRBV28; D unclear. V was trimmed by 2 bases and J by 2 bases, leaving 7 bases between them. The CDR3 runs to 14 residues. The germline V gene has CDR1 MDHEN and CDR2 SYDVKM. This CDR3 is CASSLQRGNQPQHF. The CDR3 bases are TGTGCCAGCAGTTTACAACGGGGCAATCAGCCCCAGCATTTT. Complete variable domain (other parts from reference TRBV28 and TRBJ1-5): DVKVTQSSRYLVKRTGEKVFLECVQDMDHENMFWYRQDPGLGLRLIYFSYDVKMKEKGDIPEGYSVSREKKERFSLILESASTNQTSMYLCASSLQRGNQPQHFGDGTRLSIL.

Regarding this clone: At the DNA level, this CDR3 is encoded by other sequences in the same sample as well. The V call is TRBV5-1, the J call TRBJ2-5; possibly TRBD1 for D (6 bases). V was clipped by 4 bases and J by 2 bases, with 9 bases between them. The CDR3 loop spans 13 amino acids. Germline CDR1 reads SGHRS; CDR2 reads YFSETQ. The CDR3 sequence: CASSLGQQETQYF. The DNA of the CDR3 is TGCGCCAGCAGCCTTGGACAGCAAGAGACCCAGTACTTC.

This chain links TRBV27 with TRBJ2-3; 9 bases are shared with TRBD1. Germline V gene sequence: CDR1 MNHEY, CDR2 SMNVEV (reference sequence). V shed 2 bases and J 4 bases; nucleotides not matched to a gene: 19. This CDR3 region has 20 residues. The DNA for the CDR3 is TGTGCCAGCAGTTTACAGGGAGCGTATAGGTACAGGGGGCGGGCAGATACGCAGTATTTT. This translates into CASSLQGAYRYRGRADTQYF.

The CDR3 coding sequence is TGTGCCAGCAGCTCAACCGGGACAGGGGGTGGCTACACCTTC. Its translation is CASSSTGTGGGYTF. The genes are TRBV7-3 and TRBJ1-2, with 11 nucleotides matching TRBD1. Germline CDR1 reads SGHTA; CDR2 reads FQGTGA. V lost 4 bases to trimming and J lost 7 bases; unmatched junction nucleotides: 5. This CDR3 is built from 14 residues.

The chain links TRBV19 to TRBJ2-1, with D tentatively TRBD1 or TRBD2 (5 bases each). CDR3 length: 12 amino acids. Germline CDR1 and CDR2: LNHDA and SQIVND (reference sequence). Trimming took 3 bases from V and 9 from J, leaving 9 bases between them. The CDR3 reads CASSILGTEQFF. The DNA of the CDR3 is TGTGCCAGTAGTATCTTGGGGACTGAGCAGTTCTTC.

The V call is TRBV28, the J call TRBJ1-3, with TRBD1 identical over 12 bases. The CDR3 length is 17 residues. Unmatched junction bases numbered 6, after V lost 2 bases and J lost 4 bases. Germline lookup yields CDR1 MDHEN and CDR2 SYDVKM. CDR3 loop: CASSLKGQGALGNTIYF. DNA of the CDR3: TGTGCCAGCAGTTTAAAGGGACAGGGGGCTCTAGGAAACACCATATATTTT.

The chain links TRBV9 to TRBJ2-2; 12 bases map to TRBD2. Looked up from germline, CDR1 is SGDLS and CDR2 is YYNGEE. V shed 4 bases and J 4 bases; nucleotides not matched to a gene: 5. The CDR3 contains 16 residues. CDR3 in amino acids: CASSITSGRFTGELFF. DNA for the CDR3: TGTGCCAGCAGCATTACTAGCGGGAGGTTCACCGGGGAGCTGTTTTTT.

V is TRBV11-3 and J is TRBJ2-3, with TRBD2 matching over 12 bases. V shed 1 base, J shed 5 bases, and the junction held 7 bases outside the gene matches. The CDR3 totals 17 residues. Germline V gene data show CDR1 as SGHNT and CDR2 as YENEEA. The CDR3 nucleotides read TGTGCCAGCAGCTTAGCCCCTCAGACTAGCGGGAGAGATACGCAGTATTTT. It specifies CASSLAPQTSGRDTQYF. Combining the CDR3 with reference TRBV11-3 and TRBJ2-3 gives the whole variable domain EAGVVQSPRYKIIEKKQPVAFWCNPISGHNTLYWYLQNLGQGPELLIRYENEEAVDDSQLPKDRFSAERLKGVDSTLKIQPAELGDSAVYLCASSLAPQTSGRDTQYFGPGTRLTVL.

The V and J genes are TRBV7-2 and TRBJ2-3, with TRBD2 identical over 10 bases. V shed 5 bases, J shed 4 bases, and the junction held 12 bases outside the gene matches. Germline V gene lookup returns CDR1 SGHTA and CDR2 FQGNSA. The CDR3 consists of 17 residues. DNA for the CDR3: TGTGCCAGCAGCGATAGACTAGCGGGTCTCGCACCAGATACGCAGTATTTT. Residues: CASSDRLAGLAPDTQYF. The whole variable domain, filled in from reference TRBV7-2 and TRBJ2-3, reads GAGVSQSPSNKVTEKGKDVELRCDPISGHTALYWYRQSLGQGLEFLIYFQGNSAPDKSGLPSDRFSAERTGGSVSTLTIQRTQQEDSAVYLCASSDRLAGLAPDTQYFGPGTRLTVL.

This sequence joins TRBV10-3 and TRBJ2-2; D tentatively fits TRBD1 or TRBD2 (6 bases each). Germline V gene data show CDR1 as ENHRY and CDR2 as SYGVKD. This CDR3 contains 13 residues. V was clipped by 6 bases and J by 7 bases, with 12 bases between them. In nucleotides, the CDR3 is TGTGCCATCAGCCCTAGGGGGGTCGGGGAGCTGTTTTTT. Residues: CAISPRGVGELFF.

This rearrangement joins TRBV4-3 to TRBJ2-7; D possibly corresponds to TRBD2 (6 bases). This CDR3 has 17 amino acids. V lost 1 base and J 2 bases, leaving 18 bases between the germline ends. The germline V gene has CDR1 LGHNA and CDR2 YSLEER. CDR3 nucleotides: TGCGCCAGCAGCCAAGCGGACTACCGAACCCGAACCTACGAGCAGTACTTC. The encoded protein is CASSQADYRTRTYEQYF.

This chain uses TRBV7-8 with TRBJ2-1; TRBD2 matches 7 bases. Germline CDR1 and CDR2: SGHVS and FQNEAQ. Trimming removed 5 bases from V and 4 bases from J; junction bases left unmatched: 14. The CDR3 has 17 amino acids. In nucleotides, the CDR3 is TGTGCCAGCAGCCCAAACCTCGCGGCTAGCGGTTACAATGAGCAGTTCTTC. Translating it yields CASSPNLAASGYNEQFF.

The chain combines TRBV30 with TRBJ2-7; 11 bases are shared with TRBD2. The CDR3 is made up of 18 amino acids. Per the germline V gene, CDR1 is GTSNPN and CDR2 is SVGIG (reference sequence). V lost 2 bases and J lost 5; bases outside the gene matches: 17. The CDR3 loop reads CAWSPFRTSGPSTHEQYF. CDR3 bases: TGTGCCTGGAGTCCCTTTCGGACTAGCGGGCCTTCCACCCACGAGCAGTACTTC.

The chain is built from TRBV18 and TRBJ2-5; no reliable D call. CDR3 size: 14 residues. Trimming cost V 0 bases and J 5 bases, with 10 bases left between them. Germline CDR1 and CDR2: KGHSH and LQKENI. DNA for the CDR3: TGTGCCAGCTCACCACCGGCTAGTTGGGAGACCCAGTACTTC. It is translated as CASSPPASWETQYF.

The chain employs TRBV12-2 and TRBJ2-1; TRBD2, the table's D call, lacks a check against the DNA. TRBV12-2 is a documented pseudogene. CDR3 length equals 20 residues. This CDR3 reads CASRNQQGAEGLAGAKEQFF. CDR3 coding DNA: TGTGCAAGTCGCAACCAACAGGGGGCGGAGGGACTAGCGGGAGCGAAGGAGCAGTTCTTC.

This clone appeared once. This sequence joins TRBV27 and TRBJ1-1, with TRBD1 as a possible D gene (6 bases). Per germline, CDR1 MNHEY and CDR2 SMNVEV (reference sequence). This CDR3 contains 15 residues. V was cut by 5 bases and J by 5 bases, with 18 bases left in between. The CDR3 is CASSRGGLLGTEAFF. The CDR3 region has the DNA TGTGCCAGCAGTCGGGGGGGGCTTCTTGGGACTGAAGCTTTCTTT.

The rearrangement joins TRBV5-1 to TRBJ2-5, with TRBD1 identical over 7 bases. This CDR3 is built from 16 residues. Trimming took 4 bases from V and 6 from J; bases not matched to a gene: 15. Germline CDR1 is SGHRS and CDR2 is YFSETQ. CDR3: CASSQDRVDLPKTQYF. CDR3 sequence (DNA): TGCGCCAGCAGCCAAGACAGGGTGGATTTGCCGAAGACCCAGTACTTC.

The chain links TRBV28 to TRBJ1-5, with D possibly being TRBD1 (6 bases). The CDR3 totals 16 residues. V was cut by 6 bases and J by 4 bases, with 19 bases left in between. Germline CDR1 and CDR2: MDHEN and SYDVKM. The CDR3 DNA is TGTGCCAGCAGCCTCCTACAGGGACGTCGGAATCAGCCCCAGCATTTT. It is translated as CASSLLQGRRNQPQHF.

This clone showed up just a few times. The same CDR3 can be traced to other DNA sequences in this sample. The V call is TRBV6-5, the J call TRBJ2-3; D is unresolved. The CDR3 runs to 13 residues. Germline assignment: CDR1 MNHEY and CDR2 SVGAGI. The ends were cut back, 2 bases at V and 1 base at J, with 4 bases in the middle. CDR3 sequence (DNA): TGTGCCAGCAGTTACCCGGGCACAGATACGCAGTATTTT. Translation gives CASSYPGTDTQYF.